The present TCR beta chain was sequenced within a study of T cell responses to AZD1222 COVID-19 vaccine. A remark on this clone: Its antigen is still unknown.

Study-wide findings and caveats: Seropositive at baseline were only a handful of AZD1222 recipients. Unmutated regions of variants are reportedly targeted by nearly half of spike-specific TCRs. The span of vaccine-associated CD4 TCRs extended across spike, with dominance at 160-218 and 743-854. Donors in the cohort were predominantly white British and more often female, and clonal diversity was possibly underestimated.

V was trimmed by 11 bases and J by 3 bases, leaving 16 bases between them. Germline values: CDR1 SGHVS, CDR2 FQNEAQ. The CDR3 sequence is 13 residues long. TCRdb's copy holds only in-frame clones and misses some; the assay was immunoSEQ multiplex PCR. Of some 150,000 clones in the sample, roughly nine tenths are singletons; the top ten hold under 7%. The chain couples TRBV7-8 to TRBJ1-1; D call uncertain. Sequenced material: peripheral blood, taken on day 0 of MenACWY control vaccination. The origin of this receptor is an adult in good health. The CDR3 spells CAGVNYGDTEAFF. DNA of the CDR3: TGTGCCGGGGTAAATTACGGGGACACTGAAGCTTTCTTT. Complete variable domain (other parts from reference TRBV7-8 and TRBJ1-1): GAGVSQSPRYKVAKRGQDVALRCDPISGHVSLFWYQQALGQGPEFLTYFQNEAQLDKSGLPSDRFFAERPEGSVSTLKIQRTQQEDSAVYLCAGVNYGDTEAFFGQGTRLTVV.